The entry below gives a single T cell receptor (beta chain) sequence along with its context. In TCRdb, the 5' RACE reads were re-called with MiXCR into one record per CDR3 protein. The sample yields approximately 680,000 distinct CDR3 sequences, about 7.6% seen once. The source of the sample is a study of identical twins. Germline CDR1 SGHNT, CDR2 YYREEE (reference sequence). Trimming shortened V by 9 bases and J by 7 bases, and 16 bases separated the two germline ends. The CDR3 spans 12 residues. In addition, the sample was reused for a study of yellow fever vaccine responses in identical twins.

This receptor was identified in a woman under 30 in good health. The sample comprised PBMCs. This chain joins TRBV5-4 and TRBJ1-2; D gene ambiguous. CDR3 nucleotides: TGTGCCATCCCACGGGCGGAGGCTGGCTACACCTTC. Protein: CAIPRAEAGYTF.